Listed below are T cell receptor beta chains from one sample, sequenced in a study of T-cell reconstitution after alpha-beta-depleted transplantation in children. TCRdb called the PCR reads again in MiXCR, with one record for every CDR3 protein. The table records 250,000 to 300,000 distinct CDR3 sequences, nearly 8% of them present only once. The source was peripheral blood, collected 360 days after TCRalphabeta/CD19-depleted stem cell transplant. The receptor source for this set is a female patient aged 2-15 years who had a stem cell transplant for Fanconi anemia, so the T cells may come from the graft donor. Each CDR3 is given with its conserved first and last residue.

length	V	J	CDR3
12	TRBV29-1	TRBJ2-5	CSVARGGETQYF
14	TRBV27	TRBJ1-1	CASAFTDGNTEAFF
14	TRBV19	TRBJ2-3	CASRTAASTDTQYF
19	TRBV20-1	TRBJ1-5	CSARDSLLEGLHSNQPQHF
16	TRBV10-3	TRBJ2-5	CAISELKEGARETQYF
13	TRBV7-9	TRBJ2-7	CASSLKGWYEQYF
14	TRBV20-1	TRBJ1-3	CSATDRGLGNTIYF
15	TRBV5-1	TRBJ2-5	CATRPRDITQETQYF
13	TRBV7-9	TRBJ2-1	CASEKSSYNEQFF
15	TRBV11-1	TRBJ2-3	CAISLGLPRTDTQYF
16	TRBV12-3/TRBV12-4	TRBJ1-1	CASSLWTGPGGTEAFF
16	TRBV11-2	TRBJ2-2	CASSLRTSGNTGELFF
15	TRBV12-3/TRBV12-4	TRBJ1-5	CASSRTPYSNQPQHF
16	TRBV7-8	TRBJ2-7	CASSGYTGGGRREQYF
15	TRBV6-1	TRBJ1-6	CASSEGAGDNSPLHF
14	TRBV5-1	TRBJ2-5	CASGPGPIGETQYF
11	TRBV29-1	TRBJ1-2	CSVGRDYGYTF
15	TRBV20-1	TRBJ2-1	CSARGPISAYNEQFF
11	TRBV12-3/TRBV12-4	TRBJ1-1	CASSFGFVAFF
13	TRBV30	TRBJ1-5	CAWDRGPNQPQHF
15	TRBV3-1	TRBJ2-3	CACCQGGGRTDTQYF
14	TRBV18	TRBJ2-5	CASSPDRDQETQYF
16	TRBV4-2	TRBJ2-2	CASSQDEGANTGELFF
13	TRBV29-1	TRBJ2-7	CSVEGSPSYEQYF
13	TRBV6-2/TRBV6-3	TRBJ2-1	CASRDRVRNEQFF
11	TRBV15	TRBJ1-1	CATSIAETRSF
11	TRBV20-1	TRBJ1-1	CSALTGPEAFF
15	TRBV7-9	TRBJ1-2	CASSQKTGASYGYTF
15	TRBV11-2	TRBJ2-5	CASSLIEGSVETQYF
13	TRBV20-1	TRBJ2-2	CSGTSGNTGELFF
15	TRBV12-3/TRBV12-4	TRBJ2-7	CASSALALDSYEQYF
15	TRBV20-1	TRBJ2-3	CSASMTSGSTDTQYF
14	TRBV9	TRBJ2-3	CASSVVIAGDTQYF
15	TRBV7-2	TRBJ1-4	CASSFFRGPNEKLFF
14	TRBV7-9	TRBJ2-7	CASSLWGRSYEQYF
13	TRBV15	TRBJ1-5	CATSSTRDRPQHF
13	TRBV7-2	TRBJ2-7	CASSFYSSYEQYF
12	TRBV20-1	TRBJ1-1	CSARSQNTEAFF
14	TRBV20-1	TRBJ1-2	CSASLWDSPRSYTF
13	TRBV12-3/TRBV12-4	TRBJ1-1	CASRDAGRTEAFF
17	TRBV29-1	TRBJ2-1	CSGRDSLSPLRYNEQFF
16	TRBV9	TRBJ2-2	CASSVTLDFDRGELFF
14	TRBV10-3	TRBJ2-7	CAISGTARGYEQYF
16	TRBV11-1	TRBJ2-1	CASSPTSGRVHNEQFF
14	TRBV7-9	TRBJ1-2	CASSLTATTYGYTF
15	TRBV4-2	TRBJ1-5	CASSQEVGGNQPQHF
14	TRBV6-5	TRBJ1-5	CASRPGFQNQPQHF
21	TRBV6-2/TRBV6-3	TRBJ2-1	CASSTALTSGGPIGSYNEQFF
13	TRBV7-9	TRBJ1-2	CASSLDRVNGYTF
14	TRBV12-3/TRBV12-4	TRBJ2-5	CASSFGAGQETQYF
14	TRBV11-3	TRBJ2-5	CASSLVGDLGPQYF
16	TRBV5-6	TRBJ2-3	CASSLESGFRVDTQYF
12	TRBV20-1	TRBJ2-5	CSASGIGETQYF
15	TRBV3-1	TRBJ1-4	CASSPTPGFNEKLFF